These 19 T cell receptor beta chains originate from one sample sequenced in a study of CD8 T cells in ankylosing spondylitis. The study's findings and limits: What seemed typical of ankylosing spondylitis blood was a TCR beta motif built from 7 or 8 highly homologous variants.

Each CDR3 protein gets one entry after TCRdb re-called the 5' RACE reads with MiXCR. The data hold about 750,000 distinct CDR3 sequences, with roughly 19% observed a single time. Their antigens remain unidentified. Sequenced input: blood, either unsorted or a sorted T cell fraction (not recorded which). These receptors all stem from a male donor with ankylosing spondylitis.

The chain is built from TRBV11-2 and TRBJ2-5; D is possibly TRBD1 or TRBD2 (5 bases each). The germline V gene encodes CDR1 SGHAT and CDR2 FQNNGV. The CDR3 runs to 15 residues. Trimming left V 3 bases short and J 5 bases short, with 16 bases between. The CDR3 spells CASSFNRGTGETQYF. For the CDR3, the DNA is TGTGCCAGCAGCTTCAACCGAGGGACGGGGGAGACCCAGTACTTC.

CDR3 sequence reads: CASSLEDSHYEQYF. CDR3 nucleotides: TGCGCCAGCAGCTTGGAGGACAGCCACTACGAGCAGTACTTC. V is TRBV5-1 and J is TRBJ2-7; weak D call: TRBD1 (6 bases). V shed 0 bases and J shed 3 bases, with 10 bases lying between them. CDR3 size: 14 residues. Germline values: CDR1 SGHRS, CDR2 YFSETQ.

The genes are TRBV4-2 and TRBJ1-6; TRBD1 agrees at 9 bases. The V segment lost 0 bases and the J segment 0 bases; nucleotides outside the gene matches: 9. The CDR3 sequence is 20 residues long. Per the germline V gene, CDR1 is LGHNA and CDR2 is YNFKEQ. This CDR3 is CASSQEVPGTGSSYNSPLHF. For the CDR3, the DNA is TGTGCCAGCAGCCAAGAGGTGCCCGGGACAGGGAGCTCCTATAATTCACCCCTCCACTTT.

The chain is built from TRBV11-3 and TRBJ2-1, with 7 bases aligning to TRBD2. This CDR3 is built from 15 residues. Germline assignment: CDR1 SGHNT and CDR2 YENEEA. V trimming: 5 bases; J trimming: 7 bases; junction bases outside the gene matches: 11. DNA of the CDR3: TGTGCCAGCAGCGGCCGGGACTACAGGTTGAATGAGCAGTTCTTC. Protein sequence: CASSGRDYRLNEQFF.

This clonotype was recorded a few times. J is TRBJ1-4 and V is TRBV15, with D hard to call. Germline V gene sequence: CDR1 LNHNV, CDR2 YYDKDF (reference sequence). The V end was cut by 6 bases, the J end by 2 bases, with 7 bases between. The CDR3 length is 13 residues. The CDR3 loop reads CATSLGTNEKLFF. For the CDR3, the DNA is TGTGCCACCAGTCTTGGGACTAATGAAAAACTGTTTTTT. Based on the CDR3 plus reference TRBV15 and TRBJ1-4, the full variable domain is DAMVIQNPRYQVTQFGKPVTLSCSQTLNHNVMYWYQQKSSQAPKLLFHYYDKDFNNEADTPDNFQSRRPNTSFCFLDIRSPGLGDTAMYLCATSLGTNEKLFFGSGTQLSVL.

The sample holds a few counts of this clonotype. The V and J genes are TRBV16 and TRBJ1-1; no reliable D call. The CDR3 has 11 residues. The V and J ends lost 1 base and 7 bases respectively, with 4 bases between them. CDR1 and CDR2 (germline): KGHSY, FQNENV. The CDR3 protein is CASSQWREAFF. The CDR3 bases are TGTGCCAGCAGCCAATGGCGTGAAGCTTTCTTT.

This clonotype occurred a few times. This chain uses TRBV7-2 with TRBJ2-1; 11 bases map to TRBD2. CDR1 and CDR2 (germline): SGHTA, FQGNSA. J gave up 5 bases and V 5 bases, and 5 bases lay outside the gene matches. The CDR3 spans 15 residues. CDR3 coding DNA: TGTGCCAGCAGCATCACTAGCGGGGGAAACAATGAGCAGTTCTTC. Protein product: CASSITSGGNNEQFF.

V gene TRBV29-1 combines with J gene TRBJ2-2; the D gene is possibly TRBD2 (5 bases). Germline assignment: CDR1 SQVTM and CDR2 ANQGSEA. Trimming shortened V by 7 bases and J by 1 base, and 13 bases separated the two germline ends. The length of the CDR3 is 14 residues. Written as DNA, the CDR3 is TGCAGCGCTCGCCCCAGCGGGAACACCGGGGAGCTGTTTTTT. Translated, it gives CSARPSGNTGELFF.

This clonotype has only a few counts. The chain employs TRBV12-3 or TRBV12-4 and TRBJ2-2; D not resolved. CDR3 length: 15 amino acids. The ends were cut back, 5 bases at V and 4 bases at J, with 14 bases in the middle. The CDR3 loop is CASSPRVVGTGELFF. The DNA of the CDR3 is TGTGCCAGCAGTCCTAGGGTGGTGGGCACCGGGGAGCTGTTTTTT.

The sample holds a few counts of this clonotype. The V and J genes are TRBV5-1 and TRBJ2-3; 8 bases align to TRBD2. The germline gives CDR1 SGHRS, CDR2 YFSETQ. There are 17 residues in the CDR3. Trimming cost V 0 bases and J 1 base; bases outside gene matches: 7. For the CDR3, the DNA is TGCGCCAGCAGCTTGGCCTCGGGGGGGGACCGCACAGATACGCAGTATTTT. As protein: CASSLASGGDRTDTQYF.

This clonotype was counted a few times. V and J are TRBV9 and TRBJ1-2; weak D call: TRBD1 (5 bases). CDR3 size: 15 residues. The germline V and J ends were trimmed by 2 bases and 0 bases, with 11 bases remaining between them. CDR1 and CDR2 from the germline V gene are SGDLS and YYNGEE. Written as DNA, the CDR3 is TGTGCCAGCAGCGTGAGCCAGGGCCCTAACTATGGCTACACCTTC. It codes for CASSVSQGPNYGYTF.

This clonotype showed up just a few times. The chain recombines TRBV5-1 with TRBJ1-3, with D maybe TRBD1 (5 bases). Germline V lookup: CDR1 SGHRS, CDR2 YFSETQ. V lost 4 bases to trimming and J lost 0 bases, with 17 bases between them. The CDR3 runs to 17 residues. The CDR3 spells CASSPGRLLSSGNTIYF. CDR3 nucleotide sequence: TGCGCCAGCAGCCCGGGACGGTTGCTGAGCTCTGGAAACACCATATATTTT.

This clonotype was counted a few times. This rearrangement joins TRBV29-1 to TRBJ1-1; 7 nucleotides match TRBD1. V lost 2 bases and J lost 9; bases outside the gene matches: 9. The CDR3 has 13 amino acids. CDR1 is SQVTM, CDR2 ANQGSEA, per germline. This chain's CDR3 is CSVETGVLQQAFF. The CDR3 DNA is TGCAGCGTTGAAACAGGGGTCCTCCAACAAGCTTTCTTT. The full variable domain, rest sourced from reference TRBV29-1 and TRBJ1-1, is SAVISQKPSRDICQRGTSLTIQCQVDSQVTMMFWYRQQPGQSLTLIATANQGSEATYESGFVIDKFPISRPNLTFSTLTVSNMSPEDSSIYLCSVETGVLQQAFFGQGTRLTVV.

This clonotype was recorded once. The chain has TRBV20-1 and TRBJ2-2; D remains ambiguous. The CDR3 contains 13 residues. V was cut by 6 bases and J by 4 bases, with 12 bases left in between. CDR1 and CDR2 from the germline V gene are DFQATT and SNEGSKA (reference sequence). CDR3 nucleotides: TGCAGTGCGGAACGATTGCTCACCGGGGAGCTGTTTTTT. Residues: CSAERLLTGELFF.

This clonotype was observed a handful of times. The V call is TRBV6-1, the J call TRBJ2-3; D is uncertain. The CDR3 extends over 13 amino acids. Trimming shortened V by 6 bases and J by 5 bases, and 12 bases separated the two germline ends. Germline loops: CDR1 MNHNS, CDR2 SASEGT. CDR3 loop: CASRRVRRDTQYF. CDR3 nucleotide sequence: TGTGCCAGCAGGCGTGTTCGGAGAGATACGCAGTATTTT.

This sequence joins TRBV25-1 and TRBJ2-7; D unresolved. V was trimmed by 5 bases and J by 3 bases, leaving 11 bases between them. CDR1 is MGHDK and CDR2 is SYGVNS in the germline V gene. This CDR3 is built from 13 residues. The CDR3 protein is CASSPWANYEQYF. DNA for the CDR3: TGTGCCAGCAGTCCCTGGGCCAACTACGAGCAGTACTTC.

This clonotype appeared a few times. The chain has TRBV29-1 and TRBJ2-7, with TRBD2 matching 11 bases. Looked up from germline, CDR1 is SQVTM and CDR2 is ANQGSEA. V was pared by 4 bases and J by 4 bases, with 9 bases of the junction left unmatched. The CDR3 consists of 15 residues. The CDR3 DNA sequence: TGCAGCGTTGCCTCCGGGACTAGCGGAAGATACGAGCAGTACTTC. Protein product: CSVASGTSGRYEQYF.

This clonotype has at least ten counts. The V gene is TRBV29-1, the J gene TRBJ1-1; D is unresolved. The CDR3 length is 12 residues. Germline V gives CDR1 SQVTM, CDR2 ANQGSEA. Trimming cost V 3 bases and J 0 bases, with 5 bases left between them. The DNA for the CDR3 is TGCAGCGTTGACACATTGAACACTGAAGCTTTCTTT. Its translation is CSVDTLNTEAFF. Filled out from reference TRBV29-1 and TRBJ1-1, the complete variable domain reads SAVISQKPSRDICQRGTSLTIQCQVDSQVTMMFWYRQQPGQSLTLIATANQGSEATYESGFVIDKFPISRPNLTFSTLTVSNMSPEDSSIYLCSVDTLNTEAFFGQGTRLTVV.

The CDR3 DNA reads as TGTGCCAGCATTCAGGCCAACTATGGCTACACCTTC. Translated: CASIQANYGYTF. This chain uses TRBV7-2 with TRBJ1-2; unclear D gene. Trimming cost V 7 bases and J 2 bases, with 8 bases left between them. Germline CDR1 SGHTA, CDR2 FQGNSA. The CDR3 consists of 12 residues.